This T cell receptor (beta chain) was recovered during a study of blood T cell repertoires in COVID-19. Study overall: Acute and convalescent COVID-19 samples came from the United States, Italy and Spain. PBMCs, B-cell-depleted T cells, or T cells provided the cDNA or gDNA that made up the material.

The protocol was immunoSEQ multiplex PCR, while the TCRdb copy is restricted to in-frame clones and leaves out a portion. Of some 87,000 clones listed, 75% to 90% are singletons. The V gene's germline CDR1 is WSHSY and CDR2 SAAADI. V gave up 0 bases and J gave up 4 bases, with 6 bases separating them. The CDR3 has 13 residues. The origin of this receptor is a woman in her sixties or seventies with acute or convalescent COVID-19. The rearrangement uses TRBV10-2 and TRBJ1-1; a possible D gene is TRBD1 (6 bases). Sequencing input: peripheral blood. The CDR3 is CASSESRGTEAFF. For the CDR3, the DNA is TGCGCCAGCAGTGAGTCCAGGGGCACTGAAGCTTTCTTT.